This T cell receptor (beta chain) was obtained from a study of cytomegalovirus exposure and HLA in healthy donors. This clone was counted a few times. PCR primers comprised 60 Vbeta and 13 Jbeta primers. The data were produced by immunoSEQ multiplex PCR, yet TCRdb's version contains in-frame clones alone and is incomplete. Among about 120,000 clones listed, approximately 8% were seen once. The germline gives CDR1 SQVTM, CDR2 ANQGSEA. V was clipped by 0 bases and J by 4 bases; unmatched bases: 14. There are 19 residues in the CDR3. The rearrangement joins TRBV29-1 to TRBJ2-1, with TRBD2 identical over 11 bases. The sequenced material came from PBMCs. This receptor was obtained from a woman aged 35 to 49 in good health and CMV-seropositive. For the CDR3, the DNA is TGCAGCGTTGAAGATCAAGGTAGCGGGGGGGCTGTGAAGTACAATGAGCAGTTCTTC. It encodes CSVEDQGSGGAVKYNEQFF.